This section outlines one T cell receptor beta chain sequence together with its context. Antigen: not known. The donors gave bone marrow, and they were healthy. These data originate in a study of cytomegalovirus exposure and HLA in healthy donors. Findings and caveats of the study: Later on, a genetic analysis was performed. It linked a missense variant in DCLRE1C with V- and J-gene trimming of TCR beta. Most TCR sequences were seen very rarely across donors, but some public TCRs occurred in many. By HLA locus, TCR association rates varied in a later analysis, with DRB1 showing the most and HLA-C the fewest.

The CDR3 loop spans 14 amino acids. V shed 2 bases and J shed 5 bases, with 10 bases lying between them. The germline V gene encodes CDR1 MNHNY and CDR2 SVGAGI (reference sequence). The PCR used 60 Vbeta and 13 Jbeta primers. Assay: immunoSEQ multiplex PCR; the TCRdb copy retains only in-frame clones and omits some. The data show around 40,000 clones, roughly 67% seen once. The sample was PBMCs. The TCR was taken from a man aged 50 or older in good health and CMV-seropositive. The chain recombines TRBV6-6 with TRBJ1-5; D gene unclear. The CDR3 spells CASSYGQEDQPQHF. In DNA form, the CDR3 reads TGTGCCAGCAGTTACGGGCAGGAGGATCAGCCCCAGCATTTT.